A selection of T cell receptor beta chains follows, all from one sample in a study of cytomegalovirus exposure and HLA in healthy donors. Clones were read by immunoSEQ multiplex PCR, and TCRdb kept only the in-frame ones, dropping some. The sample lists about 120,000 clones; over 80% were seen once. The sequencing sample was made of PBMCs. These receptors were obtained from a man aged 45-65 years in good health and CMV-seronegative. Each CDR3 is given with its conserved first and last residue. D genes are given only for firm matches.

v_gene,d_gene,j_gene,CDR3aa
TRBV27,.,TRBJ2-1,CASSFVSAYNEQFF
TRBV5-6,TRBD1,TRBJ2-7,CASSWDRADEQYF
TRBV19,TRBD2,TRBJ2-7,CASSSGSSYEQYF
TRBV18,.,TRBJ2-5,CASSPPDREAETQYF
TRBV28,.,TRBJ2-2,CASSAPVPGTGELFF
TRBV2,TRBD1,TRBJ1-1,CASSVDRDGARGAFF
TRBV9,.,TRBJ1-6,CASSVDRGGSPLHF
TRBV9,TRBD1,TRBJ1-2,CASSENRGGYGYTF
TRBV27,TRBD1,TRBJ1-2,CASSDFRDRSNYGYTF
TRBV15,.,TRBJ2-5,CATSRDLQETQYF
TRBV29-1,.,TRBJ2-7,CSVGRGTGEQYF
TRBV7-2,.,TRBJ2-3,CASSSRFTDTQYF
TRBV28,TRBD2,TRBJ2-6,CASRYSPGLAGGPGANVLTF
TRBV15,.,TRBJ2-7,CATSREPGAEQYF
TRBV6-4,TRBD2,TRBJ2-3,CASALTSGSPTRTDTQYF